The source of this T cell receptor (beta chain) is a study of regulatory T cells in long-lasting Graves disease. Study background: Positive TSH receptor antibodies alongside over 5 years of antithyroid drugs were what marked Graves' disease as persistent. Whole-study findings and limits: Samples came from peripheral blood alone, without thyroid tissue. Patients with persistent disease showed a bias toward TRBV28, TRBJ1-2 and TRBJ2-5.

The CDR3 runs to 15 residues. In germline, CDR1 is SGHTA, CDR2 FQGNSA. J gave up 4 bases and V 5 bases, and 8 bases lay outside the gene matches. Arm-PCR of CDR3 regions and iRepertoire HTBI primers were used to build TCR beta libraries. Via MiXCR, TCRdb re-called the multiplex PCR reads, giving one row per CDR3 protein. In the table there are hundreds of thousands of distinct CDR3 sequences, roughly 20% of which are singletons. This clonotype occurred a few times. The antigen remains undetermined. Regarding time point: persistent/refractory GD, antithyroid drugs over 5 years with positive TRAb. RNA isolated from PBMCs was used to make the TCR library.

The sample here was peripheral blood mononuclear cells (PBMCs), taken when the disease was refractory, from a patient treated with antithyroid drugs. The clonotype was recovered from a female donor with Graves disease. This chain links TRBV7-2 with TRBJ2-7; TRBD2 aligns across 10 bases. CDR3 sequence (DNA): TGTGCCAGCAGCGAAAGAGGGACTAGCGCTTACGAGCAGTACTTC. Translated: CASSERGTSAYEQYF.